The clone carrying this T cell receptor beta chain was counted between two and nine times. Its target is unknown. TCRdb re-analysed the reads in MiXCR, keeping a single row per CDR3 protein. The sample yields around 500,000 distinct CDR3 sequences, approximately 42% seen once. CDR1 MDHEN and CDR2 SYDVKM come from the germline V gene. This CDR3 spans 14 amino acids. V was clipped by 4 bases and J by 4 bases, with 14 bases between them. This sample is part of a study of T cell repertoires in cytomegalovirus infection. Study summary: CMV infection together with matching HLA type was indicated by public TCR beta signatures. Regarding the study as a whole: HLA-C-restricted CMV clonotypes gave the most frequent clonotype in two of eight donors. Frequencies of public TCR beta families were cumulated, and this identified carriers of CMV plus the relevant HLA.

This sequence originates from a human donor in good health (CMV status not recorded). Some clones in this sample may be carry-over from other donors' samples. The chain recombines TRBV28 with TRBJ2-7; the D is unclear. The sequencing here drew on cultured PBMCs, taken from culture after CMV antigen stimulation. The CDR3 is CASSSPYLGYEQYF. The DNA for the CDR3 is TGTGCCAGCAGTTCTCCTTATCTTGGGTACGAGCAGTACTTC.